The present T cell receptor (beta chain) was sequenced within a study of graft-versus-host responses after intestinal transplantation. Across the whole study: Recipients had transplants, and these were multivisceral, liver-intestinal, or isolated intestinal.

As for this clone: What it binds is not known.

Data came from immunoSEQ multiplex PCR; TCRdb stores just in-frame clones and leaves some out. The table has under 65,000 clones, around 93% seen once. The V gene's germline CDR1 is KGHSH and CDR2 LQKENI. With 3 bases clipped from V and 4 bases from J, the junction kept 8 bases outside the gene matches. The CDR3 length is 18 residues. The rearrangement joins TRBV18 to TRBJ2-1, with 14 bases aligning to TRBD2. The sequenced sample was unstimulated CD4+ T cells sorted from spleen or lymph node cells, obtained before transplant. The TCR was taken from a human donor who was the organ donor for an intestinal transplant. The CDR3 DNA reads TGTGCCAGCTCACCCACCGGACTAGCGGGGGGCGGATACAATGAGCAGTTCTTC. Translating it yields CASSPTGLAGGGYNEQFF. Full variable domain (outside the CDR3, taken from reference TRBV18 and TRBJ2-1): NAGVMQNPRHLVRRRGQEARLRCSPMKGHSHVYWYRQLPEEGLKFMVYLQKENIIDESGMPKERFSAEFPKEGPSILRIQQVVRGDSAAYFCASSPTGLAGGGYNEQFFGPGTRLTVL.